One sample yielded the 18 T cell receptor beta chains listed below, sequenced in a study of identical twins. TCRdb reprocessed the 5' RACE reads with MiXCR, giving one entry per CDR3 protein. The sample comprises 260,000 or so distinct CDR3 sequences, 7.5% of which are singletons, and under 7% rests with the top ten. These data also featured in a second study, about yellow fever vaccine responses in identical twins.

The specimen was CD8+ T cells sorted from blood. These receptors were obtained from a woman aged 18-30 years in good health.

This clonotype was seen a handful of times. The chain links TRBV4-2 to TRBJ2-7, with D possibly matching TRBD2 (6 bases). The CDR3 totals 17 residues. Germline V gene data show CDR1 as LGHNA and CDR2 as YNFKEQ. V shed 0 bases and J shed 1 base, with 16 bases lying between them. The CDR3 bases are TGTGCCAGCAGCCAAGATACTGGGCTAGCGTTTTCCTACGAGCAGTACTTC. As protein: CASSQDTGLAFSYEQYF.

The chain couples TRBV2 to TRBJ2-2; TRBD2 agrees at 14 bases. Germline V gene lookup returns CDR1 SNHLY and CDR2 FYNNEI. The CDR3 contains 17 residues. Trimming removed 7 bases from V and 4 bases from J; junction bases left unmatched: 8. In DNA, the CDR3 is TGTGCCAGCATTCAAGGGACTAGCGGGAGAGGCACCGGGGAGCTGTTTTTT. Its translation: CASIQGTSGRGTGELFF.

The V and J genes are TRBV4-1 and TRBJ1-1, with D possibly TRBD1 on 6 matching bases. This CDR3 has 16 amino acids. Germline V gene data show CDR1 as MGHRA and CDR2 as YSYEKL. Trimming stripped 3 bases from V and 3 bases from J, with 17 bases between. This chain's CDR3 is CASSHPPQGSDTEAFF. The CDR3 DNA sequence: TGCGCCAGCAGCCACCCACCACAGGGTAGTGACACTGAAGCTTTCTTT.

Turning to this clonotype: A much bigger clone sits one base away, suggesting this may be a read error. The chain's CDR3 is CASTSHRGESYNEQFF. The CDR3 DNA reads as TGCGCCAGCACATCACACAGGGGGGAATCCTACAATGAGCAGTTCTTC. The rearrangement joins TRBV5-1 to TRBJ2-1, with 8 bases aligning to TRBD1. Germline V gives CDR1 SGHRS, CDR2 YFSETQ. J was trimmed by 1 base and V by 6 bases; bases with no gene match: 9. This CDR3 has 16 amino acids.

CDR3 protein: CASTLAPGGSYEQYF. As DNA, the CDR3 is TGCGCCAGCACCCTGGCCCCCGGGGGATCCTACGAGCAGTACTTC. This chain uses TRBV5-1 with TRBJ2-7, with a possible D match to TRBD2 (6 bases). V was shortened by 6 bases and J by 1 base, with 17 bases between the two germline ends. Germline V CDR1 and CDR2: SGHRS, YFSETQ. The CDR3 contains 15 residues.

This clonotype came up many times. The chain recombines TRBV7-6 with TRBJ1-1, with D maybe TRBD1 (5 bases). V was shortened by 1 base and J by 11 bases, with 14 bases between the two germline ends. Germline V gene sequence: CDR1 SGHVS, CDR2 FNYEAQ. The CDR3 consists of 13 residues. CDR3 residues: CASSLGSGTIAFF. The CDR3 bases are TGTGCCAGCAGCTTAGGCTCGGGGACGATCGCTTTCTTT.

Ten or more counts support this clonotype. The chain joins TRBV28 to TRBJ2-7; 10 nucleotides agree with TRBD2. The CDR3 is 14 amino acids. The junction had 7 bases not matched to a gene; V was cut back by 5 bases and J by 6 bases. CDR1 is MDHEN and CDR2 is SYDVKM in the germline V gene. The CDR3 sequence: CASSPLTSGREQYV. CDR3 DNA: TGTGCCAGCAGTCCCTTGACTAGCGGGCGCGAGCAGTACGTC.

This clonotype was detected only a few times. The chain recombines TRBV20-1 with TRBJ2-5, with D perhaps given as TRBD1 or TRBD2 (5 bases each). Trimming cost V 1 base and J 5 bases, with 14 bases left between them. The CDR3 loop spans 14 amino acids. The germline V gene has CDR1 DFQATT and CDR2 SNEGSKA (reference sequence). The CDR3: CSARGRGVAETQYF. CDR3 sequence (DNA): TGCAGTGCTAGAGGTAGAGGGGTTGCGGAGACCCAGTACTTC.

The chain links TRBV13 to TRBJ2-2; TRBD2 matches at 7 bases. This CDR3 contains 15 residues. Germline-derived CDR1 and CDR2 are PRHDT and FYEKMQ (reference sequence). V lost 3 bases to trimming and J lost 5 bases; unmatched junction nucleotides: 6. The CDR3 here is CASSFSGSQTGELFF. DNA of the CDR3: TGTGCCAGCAGCTTTAGCGGGTCCCAAACCGGGGAGCTGTTTTTT.

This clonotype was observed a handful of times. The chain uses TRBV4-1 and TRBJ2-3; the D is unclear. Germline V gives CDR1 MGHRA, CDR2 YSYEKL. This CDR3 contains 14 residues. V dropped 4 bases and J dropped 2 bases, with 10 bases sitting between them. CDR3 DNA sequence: TGCGCCAGCAGCCTGCAGGTAGACACAGATACGCAGTATTTT. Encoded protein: CASSLQVDTDTQYF.

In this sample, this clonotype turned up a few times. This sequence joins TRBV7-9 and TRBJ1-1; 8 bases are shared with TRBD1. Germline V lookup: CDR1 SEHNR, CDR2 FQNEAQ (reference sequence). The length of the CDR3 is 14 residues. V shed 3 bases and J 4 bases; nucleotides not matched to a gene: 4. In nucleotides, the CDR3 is TGTGCCAGCAGCTTTTATACAGGGGGCACTGAAGCTTTCTTT. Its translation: CASSFYTGGTEAFF. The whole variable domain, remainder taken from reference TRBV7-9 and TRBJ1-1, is DTGVSQNPRHKITKRGQNVTFRCDPISEHNRLYWYRQTLGQGPEFLTYFQNEAQLEKSRLLSDRFSAERPKGSFSTLEIQRTEQGDSAMYLCASSFYTGGTEAFFGQGTRLTVV.

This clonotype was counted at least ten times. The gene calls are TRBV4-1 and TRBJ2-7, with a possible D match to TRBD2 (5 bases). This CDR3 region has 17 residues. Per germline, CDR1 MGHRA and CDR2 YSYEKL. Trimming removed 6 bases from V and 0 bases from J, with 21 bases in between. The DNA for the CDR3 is TGCGCCAGCAGACAAATTGGGTTAGGGAGCCGCTCCTACGAGCAGTACTTC. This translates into CASRQIGLGSRSYEQYF.

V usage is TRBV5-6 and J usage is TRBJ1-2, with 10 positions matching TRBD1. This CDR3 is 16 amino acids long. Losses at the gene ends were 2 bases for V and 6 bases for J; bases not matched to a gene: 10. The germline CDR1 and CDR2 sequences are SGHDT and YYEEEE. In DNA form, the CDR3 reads TGTGCCAGCAGCTTTCCTCCCGGGACAGGGGCAGATGGCTACACCTTC. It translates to CASSFPPGTGADGYTF.

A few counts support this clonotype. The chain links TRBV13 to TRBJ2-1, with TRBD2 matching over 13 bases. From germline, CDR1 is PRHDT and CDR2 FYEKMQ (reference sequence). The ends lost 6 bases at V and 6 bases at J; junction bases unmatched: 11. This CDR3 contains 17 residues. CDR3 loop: CASSSKLAGGDSNEQFF. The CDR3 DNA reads TGTGCCAGCAGTTCAAAACTAGCGGGAGGGGATTCCAATGAGCAGTTCTTC.

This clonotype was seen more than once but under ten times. The CDR3 loop is CATGTFEAFF. The CDR3 DNA sequence: TGTGCCACAGGGACATTTGAAGCTTTCTTT. The V call is TRBV7-8, the J call TRBJ1-1, with a possible D match to TRBD1 (6 bases). V was cut by 10 bases and J by 7 bases, with 10 bases left in between. The CDR3 consists of 10 residues. The germline gives CDR1 SGHVS, CDR2 FQNEAQ.

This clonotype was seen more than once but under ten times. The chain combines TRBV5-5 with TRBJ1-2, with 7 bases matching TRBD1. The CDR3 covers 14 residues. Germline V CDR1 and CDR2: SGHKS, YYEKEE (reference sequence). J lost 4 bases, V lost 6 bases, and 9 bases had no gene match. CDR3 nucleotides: TGTGCCAGCACCTTCAGGACAGGAGGCTATGGCTACACCTTC. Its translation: CASTFRTGGYGYTF.

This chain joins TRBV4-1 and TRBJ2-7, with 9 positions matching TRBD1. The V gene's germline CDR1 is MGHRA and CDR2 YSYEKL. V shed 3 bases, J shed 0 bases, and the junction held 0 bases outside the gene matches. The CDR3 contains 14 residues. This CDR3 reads CASSQGQGSYEQYV. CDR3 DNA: TGCGCCAGCAGCCAGGGACAGGGCTCCTACGAGCAGTACGTC.

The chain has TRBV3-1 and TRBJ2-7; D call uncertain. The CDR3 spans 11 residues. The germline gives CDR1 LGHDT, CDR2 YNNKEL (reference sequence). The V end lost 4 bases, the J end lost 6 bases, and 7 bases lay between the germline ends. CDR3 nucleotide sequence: TGTGCCAGCAGCCCCGGGTTCGAGCAGTACTTC. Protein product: CASSPGFEQYF.